Listed here are 27 T cell receptor beta chains from one sample, sequenced in a study of T cells in Graves' hyperthyroidism and ophthalmopathy. There were TCR beta CDR3 regions amplified from RNA transcripts. TCR CDR3 underwent first-round RT-PCR with the HTBI primer set. TCRdb analysed the multiplex PCR reads with MiXCR anew, one entry per CDR3 protein. Of around 440,000 distinct CDR3 sequences listed, less than 20% are singletons. Sequencing was done on a sample of blood. These receptors originate from a young woman with Graves' hyperthyroidism.

This clonotype was counted a few times. J is TRBJ1-1 and V is TRBV4-1; 11 positions agree with TRBD1. Germline CDR1 MGHRA, CDR2 YSYEKL. This CDR3 contains 15 residues. V trimming: 3 bases; J trimming: 6 bases; junction bases outside the gene matches: 6. CDR3 nucleotides: TGCGCCAGCAGCCACTGGGGACAGGGGGGCCCTGAAGCTTTCTTT. It is translated as CASSHWGQGGPEAFF.

V is TRBV12-3 or TRBV12-4 and J is TRBJ2-3, with D perhaps TRBD1 or TRBD2 (6 bases each). V dropped 11 bases and J dropped 2 bases, with 23 bases sitting between them. The CDR3 runs 16 residues. The CDR3 reads CAAARGSRGHTDTQYF. Written as DNA, the CDR3 is TGTGCCGCCGCGAGGGGTTCCCGGGGGCACACAGATACGCAGTATTTT.

This clonotype was recorded at least ten times. V gene TRBV4-2 combines with J gene TRBJ2-5; 16 bases are a match to TRBD2. CDR3 length: 18 residues. The germline V gene encodes CDR1 LGHNA and CDR2 YNFKEQ. The V gene end was trimmed by 0 bases and the J gene end by 3 bases; junction bases not matched to a gene: 4. The CDR3 is CASSQDLGLAGGEETQYF. Written as DNA, the CDR3 is TGTGCCAGCAGCCAAGATCTGGGACTAGCGGGGGGGGAAGAGACCCAGTACTTC.

This clonotype occurred many times. J is TRBJ2-1 and V is TRBV20-1, with D hard to call. The CDR3 is 11 amino acids. With 0 bases removed from V and 14 bases from J, the gap between germline ends came to 11 bases. The germline V gene encodes CDR1 DFQATT and CDR2 SNEGSKA (reference sequence). The CDR3 nucleotides read TGCAGTGCTAGAGATCAGTCTGGAAAGTTCTTC. Translated: CSARDQSGKFF.

This clonotype was counted at least ten times. This chain uses TRBV7-9 with TRBJ2-7; D remains unclear. The CDR3 runs to 14 residues. Trimming removed 5 bases from V and 6 bases from J, with 17 bases in between. Germline CDR1 is SEHNR and CDR2 is FQNEAQ (reference sequence). CDR3 nucleotides: TGTGCCAGCAGCCCCCCTACAAGGTCGCGCGAGCAGTACTTC. Its translation: CASSPPTRSREQYF. Using reference TRBV7-9 and TRBJ2-7 for the parts outside the CDR3, the full variable domain is DTGVSQNPRHKITKRGQNVTFRCDPISEHNRLYWYRQTLGQGPEFLTYFQNEAQLEKSRLLSDRFSAERPKGSFSTLEIQRTEQGDSAMYLCASSPPTRSREQYFGPGTRLTVT.

This clonotype appeared many times. The V and J genes are TRBV5-6 and TRBJ2-7, with a weak D call TRBD1 (6 bases). V was cut by 1 base and J by 3 bases, with 11 bases left in between. CDR3 length: 14 amino acids. From germline, CDR1 is SGHDT and CDR2 YYEEEE. CDR3 in DNA: TGTGCCAGCAGCTTGACCGGGACAAACTACGAGCAGTACTTC. This encodes CASSLTGTNYEQYF.

This clonotype has ten or more counts. J is TRBJ2-1 and V is TRBV7-9, with 8 bases aligning to TRBD1. V lost 2 bases to trimming and J lost 7 bases; unmatched junction nucleotides: 16. Per the germline V gene, CDR1 is SEHNR and CDR2 is FQNEAQ (reference sequence). CDR3 length: 18 amino acids. For the CDR3, the DNA is TGTGCCAGCAGCTTACACCATAAGGGTCGGAACAGGGGGAATGAGCAGTTCTTC. Its protein product is CASSLHHKGRNRGNEQFF.

This clonotype was counted ten times or more. CDR3 in amino acids: CASSFRLRDLGLEQYF. The CDR3 bases are TGTGCCAGCAGTTTTAGATTAAGGGACCTGGGACTCGAGCAGTACTTC. This chain joins TRBV12-3 or TRBV12-4 and TRBJ2-7; tentatively, D is TRBD2 (6 bases). This CDR3 contains 16 residues. Trimming removed 3 bases at V and 6 bases at J, with 21 bases between.

This clonotype appeared many times. The V gene is TRBV6-5, the J gene TRBJ1-1; 8 bases are a match to TRBD1. The CDR3 has 14 amino acids. Germline CDR1 MNHEY, CDR2 SVGAGI. Germline trimming cut 2 bases from V and 3 bases from J; bases unmatched to any gene: 2. This CDR3 reads CASSYQGADTEAFF. CDR3 DNA: TGTGCCAGCAGTTACCAGGGGGCTGACACTGAAGCTTTCTTT.

This clonotype was seen ten or more times. The DNA of the CDR3 is TGTGCCAGCAGCTCTGGACTACCCAGGGTTGCCCAGTACTTC. This codes for CASSSGLPRVAQYF. The V and J genes are TRBV12-3 or TRBV12-4 and TRBJ2-5, with TRBD2 as a possible D gene (6 bases). The CDR3 sequence is 14 residues long. V was cut by 6 bases and J by 9 bases, with 20 bases left in between.

This clonotype was found many times. The chain joins TRBV18 to TRBJ1-5; TRBD1 might be the D (5 bases). V was trimmed by 3 bases and J by 4 bases, leaving 10 bases between them. This CDR3 region has 14 residues. Germline lookup yields CDR1 KGHSH and CDR2 LQKENI. The CDR3 region is CASSPDAGNQPQHF. CDR3 DNA: TGTGCCAGCTCACCCGACGCAGGGAATCAGCCCCAGCATTTT.

This clonotype was counted many times. In nucleotides, the CDR3 is TGCGCCAGCAGGAAGGACAGGGGACGGGATCAGCCCCAGCATTTT. Protein sequence: CASRKDRGRDQPQHF. J is TRBJ1-5 and V is TRBV5-1; 9 positions agree with TRBD1. V trimming: 5 bases; J trimming: 5 bases; junction bases outside the gene matches: 8. Germline CDR1 and CDR2: SGHRS and YFSETQ. CDR3 length equals 15 residues.

This chain links TRBV6-1 with TRBJ1-1; a weak D match, TRBD1 (6 bases). V was trimmed by 0 bases and J by 11 bases, leaving 10 bases between them. This CDR3 comprises 12 residues. Germline V gives CDR1 MNHNS, CDR2 SASEGT. The CDR3 coding sequence is TGTGCCAGCAGTGAAGCAGGGGGTAAGGCTTTCTTT. Protein: CASSEAGGKAFF.

This clonotype occurred many times. DNA for the CDR3: TGTGCCAGTAGTATCTCGATACTTCTACGAGAGCAGTACTTC. This sequence encodes CASSISILLREQYF. This chain links TRBV19 with TRBJ2-7; D gene unclear. The CDR3 length is 14 residues. Trimming cost V 3 bases and J 7 bases, with 16 bases left between them. Germline V CDR1 and CDR2: LNHDA, SQIVND (reference sequence).

The rearrangement joins TRBV10-3 to TRBJ2-3, with a possible D match to TRBD1 (5 bases). The CDR3 extends over 16 amino acids. Germline loops: CDR1 ENHRY, CDR2 SYGVKD. V shed 10 bases and J shed 2 bases, with 22 bases lying between them. The CDR3 DNA sequence: TGTGCCACAGGGCCGTCGGACACCAGAAACACAGATACGCAGTATTTT. It specifies CATGPSDTRNTDTQYF.

This clonotype was picked up many times. The rearrangement joins TRBV9 to TRBJ2-7; weak D call: TRBD2 (6 bases). Trimming cost V 0 bases and J 2 bases, with 15 bases left between them. The CDR3 runs 16 residues. In germline, CDR1 is SGDLS, CDR2 YYNGEE. The CDR3 DNA reads TGTGCCAGCAGCGTAGGGGGAGGAGGGGCTCCCTACGAGCAGTACTTC. It is translated as CASSVGGGGAPYEQYF.

The rearrangement joins TRBV29-1 to TRBJ1-2; the match to TRBD1 covers 7 bases. V lost 0 bases and J lost 1; bases outside the gene matches: 2. This CDR3 is 14 amino acids long. In germline, CDR1 is SQVTM, CDR2 ANQGSEA. This CDR3 reads CSVEEAGGNYGYTF. The CDR3 DNA reads TGCAGCGTTGAAGAGGCAGGGGGTAACTATGGCTACACCTTC. The variable domain in full, with the rest retrieved from reference TRBV29-1 and TRBJ1-2, is SAVISQKPSRDICQRGTSLTIQCQVDSQVTMMFWYRQQPGQSLTLIATANQGSEATYESGFVIDKFPISRPNLTFSTLTVSNMSPEDSSIYLCSVEEAGGNYGYTFGSGTRLTVV.

This clonotype was detected ten times or more. The chain links TRBV27 to TRBJ1-5, with no clear D. Germline V gives CDR1 MNHEY, CDR2 SMNVEV (reference sequence). Trimming pared 8 bases from V and 4 bases from J, leaving 12 bases between. This CDR3 is 13 amino acids long. This chain's CDR3 is CASSPTLNQPQHF. CDR3 coding DNA: TGTGCCAGCTCCCCAACCTTGAATCAGCCCCAGCATTTT.

The table lists this clonotype with a few counts. CDR3 region: CASSIPLDTDSGNTIYF. As DNA, the CDR3 is TGTGCCAGTAGTATCCCCCTCGACACGGACTCTGGAAACACCATATATTTT. V gene TRBV19 combines with J gene TRBJ1-3; no firm D call. Germline CDR1 and CDR2: LNHDA and SQIVND (reference sequence). V lost 3 bases to trimming and J lost 0 bases, with 15 bases between them. This CDR3 is 17 amino acids long.

This clonotype was seen many times. The V call is TRBV18, the J call TRBJ1-5, with D unresolved. V was clipped by 2 bases and J by 7 bases, with 15 bases between them. Looked up from germline, CDR1 is KGHSH and CDR2 is LQKENI. The CDR3 is made up of 15 amino acids. The CDR3 coding sequence is TGTGCCAGCTCACCAACGAGGGAGGCAGGCCAGCCCCAGCATTTT. Translation gives CASSPTREAGQPQHF.

This clonotype was recorded at least ten times. The rearrangement uses TRBV6-1 and TRBJ2-1; 7 bases fit TRBD2. CDR3 length: 13 amino acids. The V gene's germline CDR1 is MNHNS and CDR2 SASEGT. Trimming removed 7 bases from V and 13 bases from J; junction bases left unmatched: 13. In nucleotides, the CDR3 is TGTGCCAGCACCCGGACTAGTGGAGTGGGTCAGTTCTTC. It codes for CASTRTSGVGQFF.

In its sample, this clonotype was seen many times. The chain recombines TRBV6-6 with TRBJ2-2; TRBD1 aligns across 10 bases. Germline V lookup: CDR1 MNHNY, CDR2 SVGAGI (reference sequence). Trimming at V came to 2 bases and at J to 3 bases, leaving 3 bases not matched to a gene. This CDR3 region has 16 residues. CDR3 DNA: TGTGCCAGCAGTTACGGGACAGGGGCCTACACCGGGGAGCTGTTTTTT. This gives the protein CASSYGTGAYTGELFF.

Concerning this clonotype itself: One end of the junction fails to match germline, which may point to a read error. The rearrangement links TRBV25-1 to TRBJ2-5; D tentatively reads TRBD1 or TRBD2 (5 bases each). This CDR3 region has 15 residues. Germline-derived CDR1 and CDR2 are MGHDK and SYGVNS. The CDR3 region has the DNA TGTGCCAGCAGTGAACAGGGACGGCCAAGAGAGACCCAGTGCTTC. Its translation: CASSEQGRPRETQCF.

This clonotype was seen only a few times. This chain connects TRBV5-8 to TRBJ1-4; no clear D. CDR1 is SGHTS, CDR2 YDEGEE, per germline. The CDR3 consists of 14 residues. The V gene lost 2 bases and the J gene lost 3 bases, with 8 bases spanning the gap. CDR3 DNA sequence: TGTGCCAGCAGCTTAAACCTGGCTAATGAAAAACTGTTTTTT. Amino acids: CASSLNLANEKLFF. The full variable domain, completed using reference TRBV5-8 and TRBJ1-4, is EAGVTQSPTHLIKTRGQQATLRCSPISGHTSVYWYQQALGLGLQFLLWYDEGEERNRGNFPPRFSGRQFPNYSSELNVNALELEDSALYLCASSLNLANEKLFFGSGTQLSVL.

This clonotype was recorded at least ten times. V and J are TRBV28 and TRBJ2-7; D is undetermined. CDR1 is MDHEN, CDR2 SYDVKM, per germline. The V end was cut by 7 bases, the J end by 4 bases, with 14 bases between. CDR3 length: 13 amino acids. The CDR3 spells CASNPLGLYEQYF. The CDR3 DNA is TGTGCCAGCAACCCCTTGGGTCTGTACGAGCAGTACTTC.

Only a few counts were recorded for this clonotype. V gene TRBV12-3 or TRBV12-4 combines with J gene TRBJ2-5, with a tentative D call TRBD2 (5 bases). CDR3 length: 15 residues. Trimming shortened V by 3 bases and J by 2 bases, and 13 bases separated the two germline ends. CDR3 nucleotide sequence: TGTGCCAGCAGTTTCGGGCGGGCGAGACAAGAGACCCAGTACTTC. It yields the protein CASSFGRARQETQYF.

J is TRBJ1-5 and V is TRBV9; D is possibly TRBD1 (6 bases). Trimming cost V 3 bases and J 6 bases, with 16 bases left between them. Per the germline V gene, CDR1 is SGDLS and CDR2 is YYNGEE. This CDR3 spans 15 amino acids. The CDR3 reads CASSAGGGQGQPQHF. The CDR3 DNA is TGTGCCAGCAGCGCAGGAGGGGGGCAGGGTCAGCCCCAGCATTTT.